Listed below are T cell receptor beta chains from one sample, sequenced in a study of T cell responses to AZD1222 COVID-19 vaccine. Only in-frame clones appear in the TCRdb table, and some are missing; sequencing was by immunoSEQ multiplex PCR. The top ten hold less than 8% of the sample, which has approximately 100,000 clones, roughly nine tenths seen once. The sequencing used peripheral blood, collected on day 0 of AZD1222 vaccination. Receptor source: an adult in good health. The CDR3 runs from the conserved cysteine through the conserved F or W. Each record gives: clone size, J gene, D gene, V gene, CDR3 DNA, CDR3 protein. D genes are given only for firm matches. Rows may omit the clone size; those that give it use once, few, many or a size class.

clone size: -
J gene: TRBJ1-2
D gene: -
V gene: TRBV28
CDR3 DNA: TGTGCCAGCAGTTCTGGAGGGGTCGGACAACGAGACCATGGCTACACCTTC
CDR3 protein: CASSSGGVGQRDHGYTF

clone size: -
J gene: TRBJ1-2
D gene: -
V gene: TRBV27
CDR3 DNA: TGTGCCAGCAGTTACAAGGGTCATGGCTACACCTTC
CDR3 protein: CASSYKGHGYTF

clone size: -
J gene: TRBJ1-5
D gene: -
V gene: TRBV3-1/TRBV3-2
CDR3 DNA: TGTGCCAGCAGCCAAGATGGGGGAAGCTATCAGCCCCAGCATTTT
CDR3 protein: CASSQDGGSYQPQHF

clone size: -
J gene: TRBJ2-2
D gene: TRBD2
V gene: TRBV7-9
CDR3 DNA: TGTGCCAGCTTAGCGGGGGCCCCCGGGGAGCTGTTTTTT
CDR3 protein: CASLAGAPGELFF

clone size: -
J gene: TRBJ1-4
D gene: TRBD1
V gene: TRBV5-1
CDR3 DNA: TGCGCCAGCAGCTTGGCCGGGACAGCAACTAATGAAAAACTGTTTTTT
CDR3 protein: CASSLAGTATNEKLFF

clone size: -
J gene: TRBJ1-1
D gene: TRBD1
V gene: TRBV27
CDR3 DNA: TGTGCCAGCAGTTGGGGACAGGGGGCGAACACTGAAGCTTTCTTT
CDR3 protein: CASSWGQGANTEAFF

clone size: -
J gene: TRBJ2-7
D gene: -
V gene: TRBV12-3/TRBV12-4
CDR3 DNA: TGTGCCAGCAGTCAGGTTCCCGGCGGGGAGCAGTACTTC
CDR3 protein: CASSQVPGGEQYF

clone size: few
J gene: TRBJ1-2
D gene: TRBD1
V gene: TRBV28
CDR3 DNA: TGTGCCAGCAGTTCCCCTGGGGGACAGGGGGTTAACTATGGCTACACCTTC
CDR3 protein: CASSSPGGQGVNYGYTF

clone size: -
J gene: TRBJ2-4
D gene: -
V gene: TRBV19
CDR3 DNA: TGTGCCAGTTGCCCCGTCGGGGTCGCCAAAAACATTCAGTACTTC
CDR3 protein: CASCPVGVAKNIQYF

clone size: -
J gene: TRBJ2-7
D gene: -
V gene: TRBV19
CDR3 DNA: TGTGCCAGTAGTATGCACGGTCACTACGAGCAGTACTTC
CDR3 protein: CASSMHGHYEQYF

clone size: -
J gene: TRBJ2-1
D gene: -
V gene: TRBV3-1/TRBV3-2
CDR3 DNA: TGTGCCAGCAGCATAAGCTCGGGGTACAATGAGCAGTTCTTC
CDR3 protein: CASSISSGYNEQFF

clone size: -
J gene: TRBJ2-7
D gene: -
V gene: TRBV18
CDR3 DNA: TGTGCCAGCTCAGGAGCCATGGGCGAGCAGTACTTC
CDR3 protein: CASSGAMGEQYF

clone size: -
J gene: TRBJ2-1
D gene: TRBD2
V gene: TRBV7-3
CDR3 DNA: TGTGCCAGCAGCTTAAATTTAGCGGGAGATGTTGAGCAGTTCTTC
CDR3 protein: CASSLNLAGDVEQFF

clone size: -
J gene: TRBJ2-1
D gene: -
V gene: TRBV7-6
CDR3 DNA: TGTGCCAGCAGTTACCTCGGGGGCCTAGACAATGAGCAGTTCTTC
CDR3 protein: CASSYLGGLDNEQFF

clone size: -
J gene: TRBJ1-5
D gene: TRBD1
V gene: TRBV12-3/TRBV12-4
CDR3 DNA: TGTGCCAGCAGATCAGGGGGTCAGCCCCAGCATTTT
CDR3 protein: CASRSGGQPQHF

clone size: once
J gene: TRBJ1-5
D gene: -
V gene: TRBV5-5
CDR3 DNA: TGTGCCAGCAGCTTTTCCGGAGGGTTTGGCAATCAGCCCCAGCATTTT
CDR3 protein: CASSFSGGFGNQPQHF

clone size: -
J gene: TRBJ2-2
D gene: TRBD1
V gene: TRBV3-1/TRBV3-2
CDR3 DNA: TGTGCCAGCCGATACAGGGGCACTAGACCGGGGAAGCTGTTTTTT
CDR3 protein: CASRYRGTRPGKLFF

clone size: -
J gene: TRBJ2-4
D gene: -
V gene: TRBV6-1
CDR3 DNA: TGTGCCAGCAGTGAGACACTTGGAAACATTCAGTACTTC
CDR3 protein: CASSETLGNIQYF

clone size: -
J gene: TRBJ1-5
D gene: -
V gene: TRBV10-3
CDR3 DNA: TGTGCCATCAGTGAGTGGGGTCAGCCCCAGCATTTT
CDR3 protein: CAISEWGQPQHF

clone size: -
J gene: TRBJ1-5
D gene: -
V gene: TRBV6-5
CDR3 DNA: TGTGCCAGCAGTCACAGGGTTAATCAGCCCCAGCATTTT
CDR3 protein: CASSHRVNQPQHF

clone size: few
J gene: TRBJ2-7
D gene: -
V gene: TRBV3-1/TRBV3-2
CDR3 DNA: TGTGCCAGCAGCGGTGCCGGGTTGAGCTCCTACGAGCAGTACTTC
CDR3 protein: CASSGAGLSSYEQYF

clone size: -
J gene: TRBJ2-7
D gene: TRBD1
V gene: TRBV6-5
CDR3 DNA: TGTGCCAGCAACCCCACAGGGGGCGTTTTCGAGCAGTACTTC
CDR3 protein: CASNPTGGVFEQYF

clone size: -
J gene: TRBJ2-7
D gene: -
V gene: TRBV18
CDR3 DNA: TGTGCCAGCTCACCCCGATATTCGGAGAGGGAGGCCGAGCAGTACTTC
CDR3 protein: CASSPRYSEREAEQYF

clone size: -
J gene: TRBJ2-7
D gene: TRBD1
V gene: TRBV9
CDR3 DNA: TGTGCCAGCAGCGTTAGAAGGGGGTCCGGGACAGAGAGCTACGAGCAGTACTTC
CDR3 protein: CASSVRRGSGTESYEQYF

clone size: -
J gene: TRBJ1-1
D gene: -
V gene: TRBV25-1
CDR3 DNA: TGTGCCAGCAGTGAAGGGACGGTGAACACTGAAGCTTTCTTT
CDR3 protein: CASSEGTVNTEAFF

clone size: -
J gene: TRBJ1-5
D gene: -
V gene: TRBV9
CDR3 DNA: TGTGCCAGCAGCGACCAACAGGGTCTTCAGCCCCAGCATTTT
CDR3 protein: CASSDQQGLQPQHF

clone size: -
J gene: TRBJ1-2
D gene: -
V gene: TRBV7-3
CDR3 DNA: TGTGCCAGCAGCTTAGGCAGGGCAACTTCCTACGGCTACACCTTC
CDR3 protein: CASSLGRATSYGYTF

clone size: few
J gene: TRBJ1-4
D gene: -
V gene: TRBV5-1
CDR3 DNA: TGCGCCAGCAGCTTGCGGGGTCCATCGTTTGAAAAACTGTTTTTT
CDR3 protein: CASSLRGPSFEKLFF

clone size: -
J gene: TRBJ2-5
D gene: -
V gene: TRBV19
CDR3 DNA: TGTGCCATTCCTGGGGGCAGCGAGGAGACCCAGTACTTC
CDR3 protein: CAIPGGSEETQYF

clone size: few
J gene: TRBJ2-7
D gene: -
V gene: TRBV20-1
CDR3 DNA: TGCAGTGCTAGTAAGGGAAACGGCGAGCAGTACTTC
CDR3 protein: CSASKGNGEQYF

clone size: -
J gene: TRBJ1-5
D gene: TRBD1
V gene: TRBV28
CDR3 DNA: TGTGCCAGCCAAGGAGGGACAGGGGCAGGCAATCAGCCCCAGCATTTT
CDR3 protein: CASQGGTGAGNQPQHF

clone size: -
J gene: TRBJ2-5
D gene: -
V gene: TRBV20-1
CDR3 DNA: TGCAGTGCTTACCAGCTGGAGACCCAGTACTTC
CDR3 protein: CSAYQLETQYF

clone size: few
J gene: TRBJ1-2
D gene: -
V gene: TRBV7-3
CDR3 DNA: TGTGCCAGCAGCCCAATGGGGGGAGGTTATGGCTACACCTTC
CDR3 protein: CASSPMGGGYGYTF

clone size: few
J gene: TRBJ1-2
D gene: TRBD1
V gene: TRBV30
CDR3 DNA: TGTGCCTGGACCCGCCGGGACAGGGCTGACGGCTACACCTTC
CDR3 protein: CAWTRRDRADGYTF

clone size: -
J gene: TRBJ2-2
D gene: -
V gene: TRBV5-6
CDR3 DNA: TGTGCCAGCAGCTTGTGGGGCGCCGGGGAGCTGTTTTTT
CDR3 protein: CASSLWGAGELFF

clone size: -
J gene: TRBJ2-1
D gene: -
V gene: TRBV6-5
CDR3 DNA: TGTGCCAGCAGTTACTCACTCCAATACAATGAGCAGTTCTTC
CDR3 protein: CASSYSLQYNEQFF

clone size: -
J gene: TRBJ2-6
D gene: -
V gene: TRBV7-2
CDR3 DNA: TGTGCCAGCAGCTTACGAGGATCTGGGGCCAACGTCCTGACTTTC
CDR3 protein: CASSLRGSGANVLTF

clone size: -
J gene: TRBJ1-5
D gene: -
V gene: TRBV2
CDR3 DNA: TGTGCCAGCAGGGGTACAGGGAGTCAGCCCCAGCATTTT
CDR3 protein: CASRGTGSQPQHF

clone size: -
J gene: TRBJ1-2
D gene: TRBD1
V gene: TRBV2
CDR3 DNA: TGTGCCAGCAGGGCACAGGGGGCTTTTGAGGGCTACACCTTC
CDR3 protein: CASRAQGAFEGYTF

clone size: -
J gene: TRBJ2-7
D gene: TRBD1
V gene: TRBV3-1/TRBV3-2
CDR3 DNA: TGTGCCAGCAGCCAAGACAGGGGGACAGGGGGCTTTAACGAGCAGTACTTC
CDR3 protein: CASSQDRGTGGFNEQYF

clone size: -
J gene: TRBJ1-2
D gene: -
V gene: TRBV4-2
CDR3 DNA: TGTGCCAGCAGCCAAGATAGGCGGACTGGCTACACCTTC
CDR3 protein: CASSQDRRTGYTF

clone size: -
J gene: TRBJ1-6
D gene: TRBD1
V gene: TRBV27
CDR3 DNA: TGTGCCAGCAGTCACCGGGACAGAGATAATTCACCCCTCCACTTT
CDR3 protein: CASSHRDRDNSPLHF

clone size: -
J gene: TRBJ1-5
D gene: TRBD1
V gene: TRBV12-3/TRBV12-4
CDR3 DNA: TGTGCCAGCTCTGAGGGGGCCAGTCAGCCCCAGCATTTT
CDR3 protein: CASSEGASQPQHF

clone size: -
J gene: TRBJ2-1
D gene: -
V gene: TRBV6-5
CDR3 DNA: TGTGCCACCACGCCTAGCGTCCGAACCTACAATGAGCAGTTCTTC
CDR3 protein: CATTPSVRTYNEQFF

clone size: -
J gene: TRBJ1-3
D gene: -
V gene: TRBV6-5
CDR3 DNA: TGTGCCAGCAGTTTGGACATTGGAAACACCATATATTTT
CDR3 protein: CASSLDIGNTIYF